Each of the 5 T cell receptor beta chains below was sequenced from the same sample in a study of healthy donors' naive CD4 and CD8 T cells. Each TCR library used around 0.5 ug of total RNA and a linear amplification protocol. TCRdb analysed the reads with MiXCR anew, one entry per CDR3 protein. Of 200,000 or so distinct CDR3 sequences listed, around three quarters were seen once; the top ten hold approximately 2.5%. Sample: naive CD4+ and CD8+ T cells sorted from blood, pooled from several donors. The receptor source for this set is a pool of human donors in good health; the sample pools cells from several healthy donors.

This clonotype was counted only a few times. The J gene is TRBJ2-1, the V gene TRBV19; D is perhaps TRBD1 or TRBD2 (5 bases each). V lost 1 base, J lost 8 bases, and 12 bases lay in between. This CDR3 has 14 residues. From germline, CDR1 is LNHDA and CDR2 SQIVND (reference sequence). DNA of the CDR3: TGTGCCAGTAGTATAGGAGCAGGGAGCTATGAGCAGTTCTTC. Protein product: CASSIGAGSYEQFF. The variable domain in full, completed from reference TRBV19 and TRBJ2-1, reads DGGITQSPKYLFRKEGQNVTLSCEQNLNHDAMYWYRQDPGQGLRLIYYSQIVNDFQKGDIAEGYSVSREKKESFPLTVTSAQKNPTAFYLCASSIGAGSYEQFFGPGTRLTVL.

V is TRBV6-6 and J is TRBJ1-3; no reliable D call. Trimming took 5 bases from V and 8 from J, leaving 16 bases between them. The CDR3 totals 14 residues. The germline gives CDR1 MNHNY, CDR2 SVGAGI (reference sequence). For the CDR3, the DNA is TGTGCCAGCAGTATCCCCACGGGGAGGGACACCATATATTTT. It yields the protein CASSIPTGRDTIYF.

This clonotype was observed a single time. The rearrangement links TRBV20-1 to TRBJ2-5; tentative D call: TRBD1 (6 bases). The V and J ends lost 6 bases and 0 bases respectively, with 17 bases between them. Germline V gives CDR1 DFQATT, CDR2 SNEGSKA (reference sequence). CDR3 size: 15 residues. The DNA of the CDR3 is TGCAGTGCGGCATTCCGGGACACCTACCAAGAGACCCAGTACTTC. It encodes CSAAFRDTYQETQYF.

The gene calls are TRBV30 and TRBJ2-7; D is possibly TRBD1 (6 bases). Per germline, CDR1 GTSNPN and CDR2 SVGIG (reference sequence). The V gene lost 2 bases and the J gene lost 3 bases, with 11 bases spanning the gap. The CDR3 length is 13 residues. CDR3 protein: CAWSRDNNYEQYF. In nucleotides, the CDR3 is TGTGCCTGGAGTAGGGACAACAACTACGAGCAGTACTTC.

V is TRBV6-5 and J is TRBJ1-2; D remains ambiguous. Looked up from germline, CDR1 is MNHEY and CDR2 is SVGAGI. CDR3 length equals 11 residues. V was pared by 6 bases and J by 9 bases, with 11 bases between. CDR3 in amino acids: CASRTGRSYTF. CDR3 nucleotide sequence: TGTGCCAGCAGGACTGGGAGGAGCTACACCTTC.